This T cell receptor (beta chain) comes out of a study of blood T cell repertoires in COVID-19. The CDR3 covers 13 residues. Germline V gives CDR1 KGHDR, CDR2 SFDVKD. V was shortened by 1 base and J by 8 bases, with 8 bases between the two germline ends. As processed by the authors: Nucleated cell number was recorded as an estimate derived from reference gene primer amplification. Clones were sequenced by immunoSEQ multiplex PCR, and TCRdb holds only the in-frame ones, with some missing. V, J and clone size reflect that table, while D and trimming were determined from the DNA. The data show about 120,000 clones, with roughly three quarters seen just once and 30% to 45% held by the top ten.

The clonotype originates from a man between 35 and 55 years old with active or convalescent COVID-19. The chain is built from TRBV24-1 and TRBJ1-5, with D unresolved. Sequenced material: peripheral blood. CDR3 coding DNA: TGTGCCACCAGTGATTTATACGGGGAGCCCCAGCATTTT. The encoded protein is CATSDLYGEPQHF.